This TCR beta chain emerged from a study of shared clonotypes between healthy human individuals. There are 15 residues in the CDR3. Germline V CDR1 and CDR2: SGDLS, YYNGEE. V lost 0 bases to trimming and J lost 3 bases, with 10 bases between them. Every subset's genomic DNA went evenly onto several immunoSEQ plates. Replicate PCRs from sorted subsets contained roughly 200 ng DNA, which is 31,000 or so T cell genomes. This table comes from immunoSEQ multiplex PCR, and its TCRdb copy is limited to in-frame clones, with some not included. The sample has more than 2 million clones; over 85% are singletons. Terminally differentiated effector memory CD45RA+ cells were excluded by CCR7 positive selection of CD45RO-negative cells.

This clonotype originated in a man aged 18 to 30 in good health. Some clones in this sample may be carry-over from other donors' samples. The sequencing sample was made of naive CD8+ T cells from PBMCs. V and J are TRBV9 and TRBJ1-5; D is uncertain. CDR3 in DNA: TGTGCCAGCAGCGTAGGGAATGATCTCAATCAGCCCCAGCATTTT. It codes for CASSVGNDLNQPQHF.